Given below is one TCR beta chain in context. This entry comes from a study of control samples from healthy donors and cancer patients. V lost 6 bases, J lost 9 bases, and 5 bases stayed unmatched. The germline CDR1 and CDR2 sequences are MNHEY and SVGAGI. The CDR3 runs to 13 residues. Only in-frame clones appear in the TCRdb table, and some are missing; sequencing was by immunoSEQ multiplex PCR. This table has about 160,000 clones, 96% appearing once. The chain is built from TRBV6-5 and TRBJ1-6; 7 nucleotides match TRBD1. The material sequenced was blood. The clonotype was recovered from a woman aged 30 to 39 in good health. As DNA, the CDR3 is TGTGCCAGCAGGCGACAGGGTGGTTCACCCCTCCACTTT. This translates into CASRRQGGSPLHF.